The clone carrying this TCR beta chain was picked up one time. Antigen: not known. Donors were Caucasian adults residing in Nashville, Tennessee, USA. The CDR3 extends over 15 amino acids. CDR1 MNHNS and CDR2 SASEGT come from the germline V gene. The trim removed 6 bases at V and 11 bases at J, leaving 14 bases unmatched. The assay was immunoSEQ multiplex PCR, and TCRdb's table has in-frame clones only and misses some. The repertoire includes approximately 1,000,000 clones, roughly 80% of them detected once, and about 0.89% sits in the top ten. This entry comes from a study of shared clonotypes between healthy human individuals. Overall study results and limits: Clonotypes shared by all four sorted-subset donors had higher generation probabilities than non-shared clonotypes. The low donor count limited represented genetic and exposure-history diversity. Shared across several donors were around 4.7% of the naive CD4 clonotypes.

Sequences were obtained from memory CD4+ T cells from PBMCs. The subset here: CD45RA-negative fraction. This chain uses TRBV6-1 with TRBJ1-3; 9 bases align to TRBD1. This receptor was identified in a man between 18 and 29 years old in good health. Some clones in this sample may be carry-over from other donors' samples. CDR3 in DNA: TGTGCCAGCAGCCACGATGACAGGGGGGCAGGCGCCATATATTTT. Translation: CASSHDDRGAGAIYF.